A single sample gave rise to the 29 T cell receptor beta chains below, sequenced in a study of T cell changes during pregnancy in multiple sclerosis. TCRdb's table, derived via immunoSEQ multiplex PCR, lists solely in-frame clones and lacks some. The repertoire has some 46,000 clones, approximately 92% of them found once; the top ten carry roughly 1.4%. The sequenced sample consisted of peripheral blood. The receptors were gathered from a female donor with multiple sclerosis, enrolled in a pregnancy study.

This clone came up once. CDR3 nucleotides: TGCGCCAGCAGCCCCGGACAGGGAGCGTCTGAAGCTTTCTTT. Its translation is CASSPGQGASEAFF. The chain carries TRBV4-3 and TRBJ1-1; 8 bases map to TRBD1. This CDR3 comprises 14 residues. Germline-derived CDR1 and CDR2 are LGHNA and YSLEER. J gave up 6 bases and V 4 bases, and 7 bases lay outside the gene matches.

About this clone: One end of the junction does not line up with germline, which may come from a read error. This chain links TRBV27 with TRBJ2-2; possibly TRBD2 for D (6 bases). The CDR3 runs 17 residues. Germline CDR1 reads MNHEY; CDR2 reads SMNVEV (reference sequence). CDR3 bases: TGTGCCAGCAGTTCCCCTCCTCATTGGGAGGCACACCGGGGAGCTGTTTTT. Protein product: CASSSPPHWEAHRGAVF.

V and J are TRBV5-1 and TRBJ1-2, with TRBD1 identical over 11 bases. V lost 0 bases to trimming and J lost 8 bases; unmatched junction nucleotides: 3. The germline CDR1 and CDR2 sequences are SGHRS and YFSETQ. The CDR3 has 14 amino acids. CDR3 DNA: TGCGCCAGCAGCTTGGACGGGACAGGGGGAGGCTACACCTTC. Translation gives CASSLDGTGGGYTF.

Here the CDR3 DNA reads TGTGCCTGGAGTGGGGATCTCACGGGTGCCTACGAGCAGTACTTC. Translated, it gives CAWSGDLTGAYEQYF. The chain employs TRBV30 and TRBJ2-7; D unresolved. The CDR3 covers 15 residues. V dropped 1 base and J dropped 2 bases, with 15 bases sitting between them. CDR1 is GTSNPN and CDR2 is SVGIG in the germline V gene (reference sequence).

The chain joins TRBV6-1 to TRBJ1-1; the D is unclear. The V and J ends lost 6 bases and 1 base respectively, with 6 bases between them. The CDR3 covers 12 residues. From germline, CDR1 is MNHNS and CDR2 SASEGT. The CDR3: CASSLENTEAFF. CDR3 in DNA: TGTGCCAGCAGCCTAGAGAACACTGAAGCTTTCTTT.

This chain connects TRBV7-9 to TRBJ2-7, with TRBD2 identical over 9 bases. With 3 bases clipped from V and 4 bases from J, the junction kept 1 base outside the gene matches. The germline CDR1 and CDR2 sequences are SEHNR and FQNEAQ (reference sequence). The CDR3 covers 13 residues. DNA for the CDR3: TGTGCCAGCAGCTTGGCGGGAGGGTACGAGCAGTACTTC. Translated: CASSLAGGYEQYF.

This sequence joins TRBV4-1 and TRBJ2-3; unclear D gene. The germline V gene has CDR1 MGHRA and CDR2 YSYEKL. Between the trimmed V and J ends, which lost 0 bases and 6 bases, there was a span of 10 bases. The CDR3 covers 14 residues. The DNA of the CDR3 is TGCGCCAGCAGCCAAGACCCGACGGTGGATACGCAGTATTTT. Its translation: CASSQDPTVDTQYF.

The gene calls are TRBV5-1 and TRBJ2-5; weak D call: TRBD2 (6 bases). This CDR3 region has 15 residues. Trimming shortened V by 3 bases and J by 2 bases, and 14 bases separated the two germline ends. From germline, CDR1 is SGHRS and CDR2 YFSETQ. The chain's CDR3 is CASSYGTPLQETQYF. The CDR3 nucleotides read TGCGCCAGCAGCTATGGGACTCCTCTACAAGAGACCCAGTACTTC.

The CDR3 region is CASSSQPGTSGTPYEQYF. Written as DNA, the CDR3 is TGTGCCAGCAGTTCCCAACCCGGGACTAGCGGGACCCCCTACGAGCAGTACTTC. The chain has TRBV27 and TRBJ2-7; TRBD2 aligns across 13 bases. J was trimmed by 2 bases and V by 4 bases; bases with no gene match: 11. The CDR3 runs to 18 residues. Germline V lookup: CDR1 MNHEY, CDR2 SMNVEV (reference sequence).

V usage is TRBV10-2 and J usage is TRBJ1-1; weak D call: TRBD1 (5 bases). The CDR3 has 15 residues. Germline values: CDR1 WSHSY, CDR2 SAAADI. CDR3 residues: CASTSGTGVNTEAFF. CDR3 DNA: TGCGCTTCTACCTCGGGTACAGGTGTGAACACTGAAGCTTTCTTT.

V is TRBV11-2 and J is TRBJ2-7; 7 bases are a match to TRBD2. The CDR3 is 18 amino acids. Germline V gene lookup returns CDR1 SGHAT and CDR2 FQNNGV. The trim removed 0 bases at V and 0 bases at J, leaving 11 bases unmatched. In nucleotides, the CDR3 is TGTGCCAGCAGCTTAGATACTTTTCGAGCGGGGAGCTCCTACGAGCAGTACTTC. Residues: CASSLDTFRAGSSYEQYF.

The V call is TRBV18, the J call TRBJ2-3, with TRBD2 matching 8 bases. In germline, CDR1 is KGHSH, CDR2 LQKENI. The V gene end was trimmed by 3 bases and the J gene end by 1 base; junction bases not matched to a gene: 9. CDR3 size: 17 residues. The CDR3 is CASSPGGLADRTDTQYF. DNA of the CDR3: TGTGCCAGCTCACCGGGAGGACTAGCCGACCGCACAGATACGCAGTATTTT.

V is TRBV30 and J is TRBJ2-7; D assignment may be TRBD1 or TRBD2 (5 bases each). The length of the CDR3 is 17 residues. The germline V gene has CDR1 GTSNPN and CDR2 SVGIG (reference sequence). Trimming shortened V by 0 bases and J by 3 bases, and 21 bases separated the two germline ends. The CDR3 loop reads CAWSVPGRGRNHYEQYF. CDR3 DNA: TGTGCCTGGAGTGTTCCCGGCCGGGGCCGCAACCACTACGAGCAGTACTTC. The variable domain in full, completed from reference TRBV30 and TRBJ2-7, reads SQTIHQWPATLVQPVGSPLSLECTVEGTSNPNLYWYRQAAGRGLQLLFYSVGIGQISSEVPQNLSASRPQDRQFILSSKKLLLSDSGFYLCAWSVPGRGRNHYEQYFGPGTRLTVT.

This clone was counted a single time. As DNA, the CDR3 is TGTGCCAGCAGCTTGACACCCCCAGATACGCAGTATTTT. This gives the protein CASSLTPPDTQYF. This sequence joins TRBV11-2 and TRBJ2-3; D uncertain. Germline lookup yields CDR1 SGHAT and CDR2 FQNNGV. Trimming took 3 bases from V and 4 from J, leaving 8 bases between them. The CDR3 spans 13 residues.

The chain has TRBV28 and TRBJ2-3; no reliable D call. V lost 1 base, J lost 6 bases, and 20 bases lay in between. There are 17 residues in the CDR3. Per the germline V gene, CDR1 is MDHEN and CDR2 is SYDVKM. This chain's CDR3 is CASSLSVKTSISDTQYF. In DNA form, the CDR3 reads TGTGCCAGCAGTTTATCAGTCAAAACCTCAATATCGGATACGCAGTATTTT.

The chain is built from TRBV25-1 and TRBJ1-3; tentative D call: TRBD1 (5 bases). Trimming pared 6 bases from V and 8 bases from J, leaving 11 bases between. This CDR3 spans 12 amino acids. Per the germline V gene, CDR1 is MGHDK and CDR2 is SYGVNS. CDR3 DNA: TGTGCCAGCAGGCCCTCGGGGGACACCATATATTTT. It yields the protein CASRPSGDTIYF.

This clone was recorded only once. The chain employs TRBV7-2 and TRBJ2-4, with a tentative D call TRBD2 (5 bases). The germline gives CDR1 SGHTA, CDR2 FQGNSA. With 3 bases removed from V and 7 bases from J, the gap between germline ends came to 10 bases. CDR3 length: 13 residues. This CDR3 is CASSLREPNIQYF. For the CDR3, the DNA is TGTGCCAGCAGCTTGAGGGAGCCGAACATTCAGTACTTC.

This chain links TRBV9 with TRBJ1-4, with TRBD1 matching 9 bases. The CDR3 totals 16 residues. With 4 bases clipped from V and 6 bases from J, the junction kept 10 bases outside the gene matches. CDR1 and CDR2 from the germline V gene are SGDLS and YYNGEE. This chain's CDR3 is CASSPHPGTGYEKLFF. The CDR3 DNA follows: TGTGCCAGCAGCCCACACCCCGGGACAGGGTATGAAAAACTGTTTTTT.

This clone appeared a single time. The V and J genes are TRBV7-9 and TRBJ2-2; 8 bases align to TRBD1. The CDR3 sequence is 16 residues long. The germline CDR1 and CDR2 sequences are SEHNR and FQNEAQ (reference sequence). V lost 4 bases, J lost 3 bases, and 7 bases stayed unmatched. The CDR3 sequence: CASSSPMTGDTGELFF. The CDR3 DNA is TGTGCCAGCAGCTCGCCGATGACAGGGGACACCGGGGAGCTGTTTTTT.

This chain links TRBV14 with TRBJ2-2; D is unclear. V was clipped by 1 base and J by 0 bases, with 9 bases between them. This CDR3 is 16 amino acids long. Per germline, CDR1 SGHDN and CDR2 FVKESK. CDR3: CASSQVRVANTGELFF. In DNA form, the CDR3 reads TGTGCCAGCAGCCAAGTAAGGGTCGCGAACACCGGGGAGCTGTTTTTT.

CDR3 sequence: CASSSSSRGYEQYF. DNA of the CDR3: TGTGCCAGCAGCTCTAGCTCCCGGGGTTACGAGCAGTACTTC. The chain has TRBV7-9 and TRBJ2-7; D is perhaps TRBD2 (5 bases). CDR1 is SEHNR, CDR2 FQNEAQ, per germline (reference sequence). The CDR3 has 14 amino acids. V was pared by 4 bases and J by 4 bases, with 14 bases between.

V is TRBV4-3 and J is TRBJ2-3; 13 nucleotides line up with TRBD2. The CDR3 runs to 15 residues. Trimming took 4 bases from V and 6 from J; bases not matched to a gene: 4. The germline V gene has CDR1 LGHNA and CDR2 YSLEER. CDR3 DNA sequence: TGCGCCAGCAGCCGGACTAGCGGGAGTCTGGATACGCAGTATTTT. Protein: CASSRTSGSLDTQYF.

The chain combines TRBV28 with TRBJ1-4; TRBD1 agrees at 7 bases. CDR1 and CDR2 (germline): MDHEN, SYDVKM. CDR3 length: 14 amino acids. The ends lost 4 bases at V and 4 bases at J; junction bases unmatched: 3. CDR3 bases: TGTGCCAGCAGTTCCGGGACAGTTAATGAAAAACTGTTTTTT. It specifies CASSSGTVNEKLFF.

With regard to this clone: This sample also contains other DNA sequences that code for the same CDR3. The chain has TRBV5-1 and TRBJ2-1; D perhaps matches TRBD2 (5 bases). V was cut by 4 bases and J by 5 bases, with 7 bases left in between. Germline-derived CDR1 and CDR2 are SGHRS and YFSETQ. This CDR3 is 12 amino acids long. The CDR3 sequence is CASSRGHNEQFF. In DNA, the CDR3 is TGCGCCAGCAGCCGAGGGCACAATGAGCAGTTCTTC.

The chain is built from TRBV4-1 and TRBJ1-2; 11 nucleotides match TRBD1. Germline-derived CDR1 and CDR2 are MGHRA and YSYEKL. V was clipped by 3 bases and J by 7 bases; unmatched bases: 10. This CDR3 has 16 residues. The CDR3 DNA is TGCGCCAGCAGCCAGGTGGGGGGACAGGGGGAAGGTGGCTACACCTTC. Its protein product is CASSQVGGQGEGGYTF.

This chain connects TRBV2 to TRBJ1-1; D remains unclear. Per the germline V gene, CDR1 is SNHLY and CDR2 is FYNNEI. CDR3 size: 15 residues. Trimming left V 3 bases short and J 2 bases short, with 13 bases between. CDR3 in amino acids: CASSETWQVNTEAFF. The CDR3 DNA sequence: TGTGCCAGCAGTGAGACTTGGCAGGTAAACACTGAAGCTTTCTTT.

This clone was observed a single time. The chain carries TRBV19 and TRBJ1-5; 9 bases agree with TRBD1. Germline loops: CDR1 LNHDA, CDR2 SQIVND (reference sequence). The CDR3 runs to 15 residues. Unmatched junction bases numbered 8, after V lost 3 bases and J lost 8 bases. The CDR3 DNA reads TGTGCCAGTAGTATCTGGGGGACAGGGATTGAGCCCCAGCATTTT. Translation: CASSIWGTGIEPQHF.

V is TRBV30 and J is TRBJ1-3, with D uncertain. Germline V lookup: CDR1 GTSNPN, CDR2 SVGIG (reference sequence). The CDR3 sequence is 15 residues long. Trimming pared 1 base from V and 0 bases from J, leaving 10 bases between. The CDR3 spells CAWSERESSGNTIYF. The CDR3 DNA follows: TGTGCCTGGAGTGAGAGAGAAAGCTCTGGAAACACCATATATTTT.

The rearrangement links TRBV12-5 to TRBJ2-3; D is uncertain. The V end lost 0 bases, the J end lost 5 bases, and 6 bases lay between the germline ends. Looked up from germline, CDR1 is LGHNT and CDR2 is FRNRAP. The CDR3 is 13 residues long. The DNA of the CDR3 is TGTGCTAGTGGTTTGGTACCACTAGATACGCAGTATTTT. Its translation is CASGLVPLDTQYF.